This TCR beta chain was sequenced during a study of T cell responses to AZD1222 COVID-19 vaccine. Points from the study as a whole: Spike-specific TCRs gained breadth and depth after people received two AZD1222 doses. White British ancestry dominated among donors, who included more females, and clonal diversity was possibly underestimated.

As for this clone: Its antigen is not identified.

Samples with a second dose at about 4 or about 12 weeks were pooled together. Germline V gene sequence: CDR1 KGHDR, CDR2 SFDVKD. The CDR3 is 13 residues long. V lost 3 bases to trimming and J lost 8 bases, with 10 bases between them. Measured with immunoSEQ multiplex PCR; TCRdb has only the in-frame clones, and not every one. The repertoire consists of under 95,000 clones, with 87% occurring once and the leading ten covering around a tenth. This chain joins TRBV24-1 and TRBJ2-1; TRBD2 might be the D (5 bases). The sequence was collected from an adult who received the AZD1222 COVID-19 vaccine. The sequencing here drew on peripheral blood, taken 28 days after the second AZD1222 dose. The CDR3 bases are TGTGCCACCAGTGATCTTGGTAGCGATGAGCAGTTCTTC. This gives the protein CATSDLGSDEQFF.